These 30 T cell receptor beta chains share one sample of origin, sequenced in a study of blood T cell repertoires in COVID-19 (TCRdb year 2020). Libraries were made using the immunoSEQ multiplex PCR assay. TCRdb's version of the immuneACCESS table is confined to in-frame rearrangements and falls short of the full clone set. An unresolved V gene accounts for under half of the shortfall where checked; the remainder is of unknown origin. This sample has 200,000 to 300,000 clones in its table, and nearly 95% of those were observed once. More than 0.65% of the sample rests with the top ten. Sequenced: peripheral blood. Source of these receptors: a man aged 25-45 years with COVID-19, enrolled during active disease.

The V and J genes are TRBV19 and TRBJ2-5; TRBD2 matches 15 bases. V shed 3 bases, J shed 1 base, and the junction held 6 bases outside the gene matches. Germline V gene data show CDR1 as LNHDA and CDR2 as SQIVND (reference sequence). The CDR3 length is 18 residues. CDR3 loop: CASSMGTSGGKFQETQYF. In DNA form, the CDR3 reads TGTGCCAGTAGTATGGGGACTAGCGGGGGGAAATTCCAAGAGACCCAGTACTTC.

The gene calls are TRBV2 and TRBJ1-1, with D possibly being TRBD1 (5 bases). The CDR3 length is 14 residues. Germline V lookup: CDR1 SNHLY, CDR2 FYNNEI. V lost 5 bases to trimming and J lost 5 bases, with 15 bases between them. CDR3 DNA sequence: TGTGCCAGCAGTCCTATGACCGGGGGAACTGAAGCTTTCTTT. This encodes CASSPMTGGTEAFF.

The gene calls are TRBV5-6 and TRBJ1-6; TRBD1 agrees at 8 bases. Germline values: CDR1 SGHDT, CDR2 YYEEEE. V was clipped by 2 bases and J by 1 base; unmatched bases: 11. The CDR3 covers 19 residues. The CDR3 region has the DNA TGTGCCAGCAGCTTATGGACAGGGAGTATCCAATCCTATAATTCACCCCTCCACTTT. Its translation is CASSLWTGSIQSYNSPLHF. Looking up the rest from reference TRBV5-6 and TRBJ1-6 gives the full variable domain: DAGVTQSPTHLIKTRGQQVTLRCSPKSGHDTVSWYQQALGQGPQFIFQYYEEEERQRGNFPDRFSGHQFPNYSSELNVNALLLGDSALYLCASSLWTGSIQSYNSPLHFGNGTRLTVT.

Here the CDR3 reads CASSLGLVGELFF. CDR3 nucleotides: TGCGCCAGCAGCCTTGGACTCGTCGGGGAGCTGTTTTTT. The chain carries TRBV4-1 and TRBJ2-2; D possibly corresponds to TRBD2 (5 bases). Germline V CDR1 and CDR2: MGHRA, YSYEKL. Trimming pared 4 bases from V and 7 bases from J, leaving 10 bases between. The CDR3 sequence is 13 residues long.

The V gene is TRBV18, the J gene TRBJ1-1, with D hard to call. The germline V gene encodes CDR1 KGHSH and CDR2 LQKENI. V lost 3 bases to trimming and J lost 3 bases, with 11 bases between them. This CDR3 contains 14 residues. The CDR3 bases are TGTGCCAGCTCACCTACACTCGCGGACACTGAAGCTTTCTTT. This gives the protein CASSPTLADTEAFF.

J is TRBJ1-1 and V is TRBV2, with TRBD1 matching over 7 bases. This CDR3 has 15 amino acids. The V and J ends lost 4 bases and 2 bases, in that order; junction bases with no gene match: 7. Germline loops: CDR1 SNHLY, CDR2 FYNNEI. The CDR3 loop reads CASSAQTGINTEAFF. CDR3 DNA sequence: TGTGCCAGCAGTGCCCAGACAGGGATTAACACTGAAGCTTTCTTT.

The CDR3 spells CASSRAGTHPYEQYF. CDR3 nucleotides: TGTGCCAGCAGTCGCGCCGGGACTCATCCCTACGAGCAGTACTTC. V and J are TRBV6-5 and TRBJ2-7, with TRBD2 as a possible D gene (6 bases). Germline loops: CDR1 MNHEY, CDR2 SVGAGI. The CDR3 is 15 residues long. Trimming took off 5 bases at V and 2 bases at J, with 16 bases between the two ends.

The chain carries TRBV2 and TRBJ1-6; D is perhaps TRBD1 (5 bases). Germline-derived CDR1 and CDR2 are SNHLY and FYNNEI. The CDR3 spans 15 residues. V dropped 7 bases and J dropped 0 bases, with 10 bases sitting between them. In DNA, the CDR3 is TGTGCCAGCATTACAGACAGCTCCTATAATTCACCCCTCCACTTT. This sequence encodes CASITDSSYNSPLHF.

A few counts support this clone. CDR3 residues: CASSLQGRLSGNTIYF. The CDR3 bases are TGTGCCAGCAGCCTCCAGGGGAGACTCTCTGGAAACACCATATATTTT. The rearrangement uses TRBV5-4 and TRBJ1-3, with D maybe TRBD1 (6 bases). The CDR3 has 16 amino acids. Trimming pared 4 bases from V and 0 bases from J, leaving 14 bases between. In germline, CDR1 is SGHNT, CDR2 YYREEE (reference sequence).

The chain carries TRBV19 and TRBJ1-1; 9 positions match TRBD1. The ends lost 3 bases at V and 3 bases at J; junction bases unmatched: 5. Germline CDR1 and CDR2: LNHDA and SQIVND (reference sequence). The CDR3 totals 15 residues. Written as DNA, the CDR3 is TGTGCCAGTAGTATTAGGAACAGGGGGCACACTGAAGCTTTCTTT. Amino acid sequence: CASSIRNRGHTEAFF.

V and J are TRBV5-5 and TRBJ1-5; TRBD1 matches 8 bases. Germline values: CDR1 SGHKS, CDR2 YYEKEE (reference sequence). Germline trimming cut 4 bases from V and 3 bases from J; bases unmatched to any gene: 12. This CDR3 region has 17 residues. In nucleotides, the CDR3 is TGTGCCAGCAGCCCCCCGACAGGGGCGCTACTCAATCAGCCCCAGCATTTT. Protein product: CASSPPTGALLNQPQHF. Combining the CDR3 with reference TRBV5-5 and TRBJ1-5 gives the whole variable domain DAGVTQSPTHLIKTRGQQVTLRCSPISGHKSVSWYQQVLGQGPQFIFQYYEKEERGRGNFPDRFSARQFPNYSSELNVNALLLGDSALYLCASSPPTGALLNQPQHFGDGTRLSIL.

CDR3 nucleotide sequence: TGTGCCAGCAGTTACGCTAGATCCAGGGATGAGCAGTTCTTC. It specifies CASSYARSRDEQFF. J is TRBJ2-1 and V is TRBV6-5, with D tentatively TRBD1 (5 bases). The CDR3 has 14 residues. V shed 2 bases and J shed 8 bases, with 13 bases lying between them. Germline V gene lookup returns CDR1 MNHEY and CDR2 SVGAGI.

The chain uses TRBV5-1 and TRBJ2-5; the D gene is possibly TRBD1 (6 bases). V lost 5 bases to trimming and J lost 2 bases, with 13 bases between them. The CDR3 totals 14 residues. The germline V gene encodes CDR1 SGHRS and CDR2 YFSETQ. CDR3 loop: CASSMGQPQETQYF. The CDR3 DNA sequence: TGCGCCAGCAGTATGGGACAACCTCAAGAGACCCAGTACTTC. The full variable domain, completed using reference TRBV5-1 and TRBJ2-5, is KAGVTQTPRYLIKTRGQQVTLSCSPISGHRSVSWYQQTPGQGLQFLFEYFSETQRNKGNFPGRFSGRQFSNSRSEMNVSTLELGDSALYLCASSMGQPQETQYFGPGTRLLVL.

The chain has TRBV6-5 and TRBJ1-1; D call uncertain. There are 12 residues in the CDR3. V lost 2 bases, J lost 8 bases, and 9 bases lay in between. CDR1 MNHEY and CDR2 SVGAGI come from the germline V gene. The chain's CDR3 is CASSYGNSEAFF. The CDR3 bases are TGTGCCAGCAGTTACGGTAACTCCGAAGCTTTCTTT.

The chain joins TRBV23-1 to TRBJ2-1, with 7 bases lining up with TRBD1. TRBV23-1 is an ORF, with its function uncertain. V dropped 0 bases and J dropped 9; count of bases not matched to a gene: 11. CDR3 length equals 16 residues. This CDR3 reads CASSQSGDSDPAEQFF. CDR3 sequence (DNA): TGCGCCAGCAGTCAATCTGGGGACAGTGATCCTGCTGAGCAGTTCTTC.

CDR3 protein: CAATGPSYNEQFF. DNA for the CDR3: TGTGCCGCCACAGGGCCATCCTACAATGAGCAGTTCTTC. The chain uses TRBV10-3 and TRBJ2-1; maybe TRBD1 (6 bases). This CDR3 is 13 amino acids long. Trimming removed 11 bases at V and 1 base at J, with 12 bases between. Germline values: CDR1 ENHRY, CDR2 SYGVKD.

The genes are TRBV5-1 and TRBJ2-5; TRBD2 aligns across 14 bases. Per the germline V gene, CDR1 is SGHRS and CDR2 is YFSETQ. The CDR3 has 16 residues. The V gene end was trimmed by 4 bases and the J gene end by 6 bases; junction bases not matched to a gene: 8. The CDR3 loop reads CASSQGTSGGEKTQYF. DNA for the CDR3: TGCGCCAGCAGCCAAGGGACTAGCGGGGGTGAAAAGACCCAGTACTTC.

V and J are TRBV6-5 and TRBJ1-1, with a possible D match to TRBD1 (6 bases). The germline V gene encodes CDR1 MNHEY and CDR2 SVGAGI. Trimming removed 7 bases from V and 3 bases from J, with 18 bases in between. The CDR3 loop spans 15 amino acids. CDR3 sequence: CASKQQGPLDTEAFF. CDR3 coding DNA: TGTGCCAGCAAACAACAGGGCCCACTGGACACTGAAGCTTTCTTT.

The genes are TRBV13 and TRBJ2-7; the D gene is possibly TRBD2 (5 bases). The CDR3 consists of 12 residues. The V gene's germline CDR1 is PRHDT and CDR2 FYEKMQ (reference sequence). V dropped 5 bases and J dropped 2 bases, with 7 bases sitting between them. The CDR3 nucleotides read TGTGCCAGCAGCCCCGGGACCTACGAGCAGTACTTC. This encodes CASSPGTYEQYF.

The chain uses TRBV6-5 and TRBJ2-1; D is possibly TRBD1 (6 bases). Trimming shortened V by 2 bases and J by 15 bases, and 17 bases separated the two germline ends. The germline CDR1 and CDR2 sequences are MNHEY and SVGAGI. This CDR3 has 13 residues. As DNA, the CDR3 is TGTGCCAGCAGTTACCGGACAGCCGAGGATCTGTTCTTC. Its protein is CASSYRTAEDLFF.

V and J are TRBV29-1 and TRBJ2-5; maybe TRBD2 (6 bases). The germline gives CDR1 SQVTM, CDR2 ANQGSEA. Trimming took off 7 bases at V and 5 bases at J, with 23 bases between the two ends. The CDR3 length is 15 residues. CDR3 sequence reads: CSAGEGSSVGETQYF. The CDR3 bases are TGCAGCGCGGGAGAAGGGTCTAGCGTAGGTGAGACCCAGTACTTC.

The chain joins TRBV3-1 (or the pseudogene TRBV3-2) to TRBJ2-5; D is ambiguous. Trimming shortened V by 5 bases and J by 4 bases, and 14 bases separated the two germline ends. Germline lookup yields CDR1 LGHDT and CDR2 YNNKEL (reference sequence). The CDR3 totals 14 residues. This chain's CDR3 is CASSSRHDGETQYF. The CDR3 coding sequence is TGTGCCAGCAGCTCCCGACATGATGGAGAGACCCAGTACTTC.

The table lists this clone with a count of one. V gene TRBV3-1 (or the pseudogene TRBV3-2) combines with J gene TRBJ1-6; 10 bases map to TRBD1. This CDR3 spans 16 amino acids. Germline V lookup: CDR1 LGHDT, CDR2 YNNKEL (reference sequence). Germline trimming cut 6 bases from V and 10 bases from J; bases unmatched to any gene: 12. CDR3 loop: CASRRGTGARGSPLHF. In nucleotides, the CDR3 is TGTGCCAGCAGACGCGGGACAGGGGCTAGGGGATCACCCCTCCACTTT.

This clone was counted only a few times. The V and J genes are TRBV6-1 and TRBJ2-3; 10 bases fit TRBD2. The CDR3 length is 15 residues. The germline V gene has CDR1 MNHNS and CDR2 SASEGT. J was trimmed by 4 bases and V by 0 bases; bases with no gene match: 1. CDR3 in amino acids: CASSEALAGADTQYF. CDR3 DNA sequence: TGTGCCAGCAGTGAAGCGCTAGCGGGGGCAGATACGCAGTATTTT.

Only a few counts were recorded for this clone. The chain recombines TRBV6-4 with TRBJ1-4, with 10 nucleotides matching TRBD1. The CDR3 spans 21 residues. Germline V CDR1 and CDR2: MRHNA, SNTAGT. The junction had 29 bases not matched to a gene; V was cut back by 2 bases and J by 14 bases. The CDR3 DNA follows: TGTGCCAGCAGTGACCGAGACAACCGGCGAGTGGGACAGGGGTTTAATGTAGGGCTGTTTTTT. The encoded protein is CASSDRDNRRVGQGFNVGLFF.

V usage is TRBV2 and J usage is TRBJ2-7; 8 positions match TRBD1. V lost 6 bases, J lost 0 bases, and 4 bases stayed unmatched. The CDR3 has 14 amino acids. In germline, CDR1 is SNHLY, CDR2 FYNNEI. CDR3 DNA sequence: TGTGCCAGCAGGCCGGGACAGGACTCCTACGAGCAGTACTTC. Its translation is CASRPGQDSYEQYF.

The V gene is TRBV6-5, the J gene TRBJ1-3; maybe TRBD1 (5 bases). CDR1 is MNHEY and CDR2 is SVGAGI in the germline V gene. There are 16 residues in the CDR3. V was trimmed by 4 bases and J by 11 bases, leaving 24 bases between them. The CDR3 sequence is CASSSISGPSSSAIYF. DNA for the CDR3: TGTGCCAGCAGTTCCATTTCAGGGCCTTCTTCCTCGGCCATATATTTT.

This chain connects TRBV4-1 to TRBJ1-6, with 7 nucleotides matching TRBD1. Germline-derived CDR1 and CDR2 are MGHRA and YSYEKL. Unmatched junction bases numbered 6, after V lost 4 bases and J lost 9 bases. The CDR3 has 14 amino acids. The CDR3 reads CASSLTGDGSPLHF. The DNA of the CDR3 is TGCGCCAGCAGCCTAACAGGGGATGGTTCACCCCTCCACTTT.

The J gene is TRBJ1-6, the V gene TRBV11-2, with D possibly TRBD1 on 5 matching bases. The CDR3 is 17 amino acids. Between the trimmed V and J ends, which lost 1 base and 3 bases, there was a span of 13 bases. The germline CDR1 and CDR2 sequences are SGHAT and FQNNGV. CDR3 region: CASSLGDSRSYNSPLHF. Written as DNA, the CDR3 is TGTGCCAGCAGCTTAGGAGACAGTCGGAGCTATAATTCACCCCTCCACTTT.

As regards this clone: The junction does not match germline at one end; this may be a read error. V gene TRBV5-6 combines with J gene TRBJ2-2; D is unresolved. This CDR3 has 14 amino acids. Germline values: CDR1 SGHDT, CDR2 YYEEEE. DNA of the CDR3: TGTGTCAGCAGCTTGGTAGGAGTCACCGGGGAGCTGTTTTTT. Protein: CVSSLVGVTGELFF.